These 15 T cell receptor beta chains were sequenced from one sample in a study of cytomegalovirus exposure and HLA in healthy donors. PCR was performed using 60 Vbeta and 13 Jbeta primers. TCRdb keeps only in-frame clones here, not all; method: immunoSEQ multiplex PCR. This sample has about 120,000 clones, with approximately 80% found just once. Material: PBMCs. The receptors were sampled from a man aged 40-55 years in good health and CMV-seronegative.

V is TRBV5-1 and J is TRBJ2-1; a possible D gene is TRBD1 (6 bases). The germline gives CDR1 SGHRS, CDR2 YFSETQ. This CDR3 is built from 14 residues. Trimming took 1 base from V and 8 from J, leaving 13 bases between them. CDR3 DNA: TGCGCCAGCAGCTTGACCCAGGGGTTCGATGAGCAGTTCTTC. Translation gives CASSLTQGFDEQFF. Full variable domain (rest looked up from reference TRBV5-1 and TRBJ2-1): KAGVTQTPRYLIKTRGQQVTLSCSPISGHRSVSWYQQTPGQGLQFLFEYFSETQRNKGNFPGRFSGRQFSNSRSEMNVSTLELGDSALYLCASSLTQGFDEQFFGPGTRLTVL.

The rearrangement links TRBV28 to TRBJ2-7; 12 nucleotides agree with TRBD2. CDR1 MDHEN and CDR2 SYDVKM come from the germline V gene. This CDR3 has 13 residues. Trimming cost V 10 bases and J 4 bases; bases outside gene matches: 5. CDR3 region: CATVLAGGYEQYF. The CDR3 coding sequence is TGTGCCACTGTGCTAGCGGGAGGGTACGAGCAGTACTTC.

The V gene is TRBV5-1, the J gene TRBJ2-3; 9 positions match TRBD2. The germline gives CDR1 SGHRS, CDR2 YFSETQ. V shed 4 bases, J shed 1 base, and the junction held 7 bases outside the gene matches. This CDR3 is built from 16 residues. The CDR3 DNA reads as TGCGCCAGCAGCATGCTAGCGGGGTGGGGCACAGATACGCAGTATTTT. This encodes CASSMLAGWGTDTQYF.

This chain joins TRBV2 and TRBJ2-5; 8 bases agree with TRBD1. Germline V gives CDR1 SNHLY, CDR2 FYNNEI. J lost 5 bases, V lost 6 bases, and 5 bases had no gene match. The CDR3 totals 13 residues. CDR3: CASRDRAPETQYF. For the CDR3, the DNA is TGTGCCAGCAGGGACAGGGCCCCGGAGACCCAGTACTTC.

The rearrangement links TRBV2 to TRBJ1-2; 10 bases line up with TRBD1. This CDR3 has 15 amino acids. Per the germline V gene, CDR1 is SNHLY and CDR2 is FYNNEI. V gave up 2 bases and J gave up 8 bases; unmatched junction bases: 8. CDR3 sequence (DNA): TGTGCCAGCAGTGAACCCGGGACAGGGGCCGGCGGCTACACCTTC. It yields the protein CASSEPGTGAGGYTF.

The rearrangement uses TRBV19 and TRBJ2-3, with TRBD1 matching 7 bases. Trimming removed 7 bases from V and 2 bases from J; junction bases left unmatched: 12. Germline values: CDR1 LNHDA, CDR2 SQIVND (reference sequence). The CDR3 covers 16 residues. CDR3 residues: CASKGASSSVTDTQYF. The DNA of the CDR3 is TGTGCCAGTAAGGGGGCGAGCTCCTCGGTCACAGATACGCAGTATTTT.

The chain is built from TRBV5-1 and TRBJ2-5; D is perhaps TRBD2 (7 bases). Germline loops: CDR1 SGHRS, CDR2 YFSETQ. CDR3 length: 16 residues. Trimming took off 0 bases at V and 3 bases at J, with 15 bases between the two ends. Written as DNA, the CDR3 is TGCGCCAGCAGCTTGGAACTGCGGGGGCCCAAAGAGACCCAGTACTTC. Translated: CASSLELRGPKETQYF. Variable domain in full (rest from reference TRBV5-1 and TRBJ2-5): KAGVTQTPRYLIKTRGQQVTLSCSPISGHRSVSWYQQTPGQGLQFLFEYFSETQRNKGNFPGRFSGRQFSNSRSEMNVSTLELGDSALYLCASSLELRGPKETQYFGPGTRLLVL.

This clone was detected only a few times. J is TRBJ1-5 and V is TRBV18; D not certain. The CDR3 loop spans 13 amino acids. Trimming removed 3 bases at V and 5 bases at J, with 8 bases between. CDR1 and CDR2 (germline): KGHSH, LQKENI. DNA of the CDR3: TGTGCCAGCTCACCGGCGGATTATCAGCCCCAGCATTTT. This gives the protein CASSPADYQPQHF.

V and J are TRBV14 and TRBJ2-1, with 8 nucleotides matching TRBD2. With 5 bases clipped from V and 7 bases from J, the junction kept 10 bases outside the gene matches. The CDR3 spans 15 residues. Germline V gives CDR1 SGHDN, CDR2 FVKESK. DNA for the CDR3: TGTGCCAGCAGCTCAAGCGGGGGAAGTGGTAATGAGCAGTTCTTC. It encodes CASSSSGGSGNEQFF. Together with reference TRBV14 and TRBJ2-1, the CDR3 gives the full variable domain: EAGVTQFPSHSVIEKGQTVTLRCDPISGHDNLYWYRRVMGKEIKFLLHFVKESKQDESGMPNNRFLAERTGGTYSTLKVQPAELEDSGVYFCASSSSGGSGNEQFFGPGTRLTVL.

DNA of the CDR3: TGTGCCAGCAGCTTTGGCGGGGACTACGAGCAGTACTTC. It specifies CASSFGGDYEQYF. The chain joins TRBV7-6 to TRBJ2-5; D may be TRBD2 (6 bases). The closer fit of TRBJ2-7 to the DNA end suggests the J call may be wrong. The CDR3 length is 13 residues. CDR1 and CDR2 (germline): SGHVS, FNYEAQ.

The CDR3 DNA sequence: TGCGCCAGCAGCGGCCCCCTTAGCACAGATACGCAGTATTTT. This translates into CASSGPLSTDTQYF. The chain employs TRBV5-1 and TRBJ2-3; D is unclear. V lost 4 bases, J lost 0 bases, and 9 bases lay in between. Germline V gene data show CDR1 as SGHRS and CDR2 as YFSETQ. The CDR3 sequence is 14 residues long.

This chain connects TRBV6-4 to TRBJ2-2; D gene unclear. CDR3 length: 14 amino acids. V shed 6 bases and J shed 0 bases, with 8 bases lying between them. Looked up from germline, CDR1 is MRHNA and CDR2 is SNTAGT. CDR3 region: CASRQRTNTGELFF. In nucleotides, the CDR3 is TGTGCCAGCAGACAGAGAACGAACACCGGGGAGCTGTTTTTT.

The V and J genes are TRBV30 and TRBJ1-4, with D possibly TRBD1 on 6 matching bases. This CDR3 contains 15 residues. CDR1 and CDR2 (germline): GTSNPN, SVGIG (reference sequence). V lost 1 base, J lost 2 bases, and 11 bases lay in between. Here the CDR3 reads CAWSEQGLTNEKLFF. The CDR3 region has the DNA TGTGCCTGGAGTGAACAGGGTCTGACTAATGAAAAACTGTTTTTT.

The V and J genes are TRBV7-9 and TRBJ1-4; 8 bases match TRBD1. V trimming: 5 bases; J trimming: 8 bases; junction bases outside the gene matches: 10. The CDR3 covers 15 residues. CDR1 is SEHNR and CDR2 is FQNEAQ in the germline V gene (reference sequence). The CDR3: CASSPNTGGNEKLFF. CDR3 sequence (DNA): TGTGCCAGCAGCCCAAACACAGGGGGGAACGAAAAACTGTTTTTT. The full variable domain, in which reference TRBV7-9 and TRBJ1-4 provide the parts outside the CDR3, is DTGVSQNPRHKITKRGQNVTFRCDPISEHNRLYWYRQTLGQGPEFLTYFQNEAQLEKSRLLSDRFSAERPKGSFSTLEIQRTEQGDSAMYLCASSPNTGGNEKLFFGSGTQLSVL.

This clone was recorded a few times. The chain employs TRBV30 and TRBJ1-2; 7 bases line up with TRBD1. Germline V CDR1 and CDR2: GTSNPN, SVGIG (reference sequence). The CDR3 is made up of 12 amino acids. Trimming removed 5 bases from V and 2 bases from J; junction bases left unmatched: 2. CDR3 sequence: CAWGTVNYGYTF. Here the CDR3 DNA reads TGTGCCTGGGGGACAGTCAACTATGGCTACACCTTC.